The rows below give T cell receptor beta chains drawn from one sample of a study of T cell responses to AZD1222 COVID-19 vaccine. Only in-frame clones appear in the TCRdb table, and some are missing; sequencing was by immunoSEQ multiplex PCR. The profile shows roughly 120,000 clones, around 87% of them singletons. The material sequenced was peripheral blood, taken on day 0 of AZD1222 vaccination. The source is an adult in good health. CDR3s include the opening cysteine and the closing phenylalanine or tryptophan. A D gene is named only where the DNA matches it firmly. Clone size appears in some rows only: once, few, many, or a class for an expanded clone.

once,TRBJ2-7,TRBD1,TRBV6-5,TGTGCCAGCAGTCATACCGGGACAGGGCTCTCCGAGCAGTACTTC,CASSHTGTGLSEQYF
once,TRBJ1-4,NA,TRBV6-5,TGTGCCAGCAGTTACGGGGGGGATAGGGAAAAACTGTTTTTT,CASSYGGDREKLFF
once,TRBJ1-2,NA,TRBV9,TGTGCCAGCAGCGTTGAGCAGGGGCCCCTCTATGGCTACACCTTC,CASSVEQGPLYGYTF
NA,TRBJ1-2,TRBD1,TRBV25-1,TGTGCCAGCAGTGAATATTTCGACAGGGTACCTAACTATGGCTACACCTTC,CASSEYFDRVPNYGYTF
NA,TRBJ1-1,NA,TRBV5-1,TGCGCCAGCAGCTATTATCCGAAGACAGGGAACACTGAAGCTTTCTTT,CASSYYPKTGNTEAFF
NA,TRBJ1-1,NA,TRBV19,TGTGCCAGTGGGGGCGGCAGGTCGTACACTGAAGCTTTCTTT,CASGGGRSYTEAFF
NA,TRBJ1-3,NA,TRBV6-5,TGTGCCAGCAGTTACTCCCACCTAGCGGGGCTTACCATCTATTTT,CASSYSHLAGLTIYF
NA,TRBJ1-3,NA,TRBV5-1,TGCGCCAGCAGCTTGGCCCGTGGGGAACTTAACACCATATATTTT,CASSLARGELNTIYF
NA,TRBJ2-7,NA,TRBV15,TGTGCCACCAGCAGAGATGGTGCAGCCCCTCGGAACGAGCAGTACTTC,CATSRDGAAPRNEQYF
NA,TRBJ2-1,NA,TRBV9,TGTGCCAGCAGCGTACGGGGGGCGTCCTCCTACAATGAGCAGTTCTTC,CASSVRGASSYNEQFF
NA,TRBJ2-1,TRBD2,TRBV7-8,TGTGCCAGCAGCACCCTCAAGGGGCTAGCGGTTGAGCAGTTCTTC,CASSTLKGLAVEQFF
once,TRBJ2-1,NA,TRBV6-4,TGTGCCAGCAGTGACGACAGCTACAATGAGCAGTTCTTC,CASSDDSYNEQFF
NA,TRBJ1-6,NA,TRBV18,TGTGCCAGCTCACCCGGCGAACGGCAGGGGTCAAAAAATTCACCCCTCCACTTT,CASSPGERQGSKNSPLHF
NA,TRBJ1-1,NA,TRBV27,TGTGCCAGCATGGACCGGGGGAAACTTGAAGCTTTCTTT,CASMDRGKLEAFF
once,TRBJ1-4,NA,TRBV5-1,TGCGCCAGCAGCTTGAAGGCGGGCAGCAAGGAAAAACTGTTTTTT,CASSLKAGSKEKLFF
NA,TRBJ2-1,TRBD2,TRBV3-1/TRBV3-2,TGTGCCAGCAGTCGTACAGGACTAGCTTATGAGCAGTTCTTC,CASSRTGLAYEQFF
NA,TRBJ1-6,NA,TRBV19,TGTGCCAGTAGTATAGAGGGATATAATTCACCCCTCCACTTT,CASSIEGYNSPLHF
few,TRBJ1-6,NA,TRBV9,TGTGCCAGCAGCCCCCCGACAGGTCCCCTCCACTTT,CASSPPTGPLHF
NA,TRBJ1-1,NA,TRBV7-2,TGTGCCAGCAGCTTAGGACTCCTCGGCCCTGAAGCTTTCTTT,CASSLGLLGPEAFF
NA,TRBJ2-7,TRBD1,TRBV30,TGTGCCTGGAGGGCGACAGGGGGCAACTCTTACGAGCAGTACTTC,CAWRATGGNSYEQYF
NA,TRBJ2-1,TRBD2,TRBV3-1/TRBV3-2,TGTGCCAGCAGCCTACTGACTAGCGGGGGGGCAAGGTACAATGAGCAGTTCTTC,CASSLLTSGGARYNEQFF
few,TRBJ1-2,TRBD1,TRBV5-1,TGCGCCAGCAGCTGGGACAGCCCACAATCCTACACCTTC,CASSWDSPQSYTF
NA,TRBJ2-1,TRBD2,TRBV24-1,TGTGCCACCAGTGACGCTAGCGGGGGGTGGGATGAGCAGTTCTTC,CATSDASGGWDEQFF
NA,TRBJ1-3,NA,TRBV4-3,TGCGCCAGCAGCCAACGCGGCTCTGGAAACACCATATATTTT,CASSQRGSGNTIYF
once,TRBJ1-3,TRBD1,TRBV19,TGTGCCAGTAGTTCGGAACAGGGGTTTGGAAACACCATATATTTT,CASSSEQGFGNTIYF
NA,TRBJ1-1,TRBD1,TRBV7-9,TGTGCCAGCACCAAAAGGGGACAGGGTGGCACTGAAGCTTTCTTT,CASTKRGQGGTEAFF
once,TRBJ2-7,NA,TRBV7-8,TGTGCCAGCAGAAACGACAGATACTACGAGCAGTACTTC,CASRNDRYYEQYF
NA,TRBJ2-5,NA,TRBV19,TGTGCCAGTAGTTTGACCCCCCGGGAAGAGACCCAGTACTTC,CASSLTPREETQYF
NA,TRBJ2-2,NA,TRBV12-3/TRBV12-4,TGTGCCAGCAGTGAAAGCGGGGAGCTGTTTTTT,CASSESGELFF
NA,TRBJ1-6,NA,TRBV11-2,TGTGCCAGCAGCACTGACTCGGGTGATAATTCACCCCTCCACTTT,CASSTDSGDNSPLHF
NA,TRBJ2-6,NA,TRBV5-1,TGCGCCAGCAGCCCGACCGGGCGGATAGGATCTGGGGCCAACGTCCTGACTTTC,CASSPTGRIGSGANVLTF
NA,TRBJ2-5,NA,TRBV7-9,TGTGCCAGCAGCTTTGGTGGGGAAGAGACCCAGTACTTC,CASSFGGEETQYF
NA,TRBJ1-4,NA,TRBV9,TGTGCCAGCAGCCTGACAGGCACAACTAATGAAAAACTGTTTTTT,CASSLTGTTNEKLFF